The clone carrying this TCR beta chain was found a few times. Its antigen is still unknown. TCR alpha and TCR beta cDNA libraries carrying sample barcodes and UMIs came from 5'RACE with constant-segment primers. Via MiXCR, TCRdb re-called the 5' RACE reads, giving one row per CDR3 protein. The table includes approximately 290,000 distinct CDR3 sequences, 7% to 10% detected once. This record comes from a study of T-cell memory formation after mild COVID-19. Study summary: In these data, TCR clusters were largely donor specific.

Germline V gene data show CDR1 as DFQATT and CDR2 as SNEGSKA (reference sequence). The V gene lost 6 bases and the J gene lost 5 bases, with 14 bases spanning the gap. CDR3 length equals 12 residues. Study findings and constraints: Of the contracting clones, CD4+ ones lay mainly in CM and EM, and CD8+ ones in EMRA.

The rearrangement uses TRBV20-1 and TRBJ2-7, with D uncertain. Input material: PBMCs or a T cell subset sorted from them (not recorded which). This TCR came from a man aged 18-30 years who had mild COVID-19 (a few samples of this study predate the infection). Cell type and time point are not known. The DNA for the CDR3 is TGCAGTGCGCCGGACGGTGTAAACGAGCAGTACTTC. The encoded protein is CSAPDGVNEQYF.